This entry is about one TCR beta chain. Its specificity is not known. The PCR made use of 60 Vbeta and 13 Jbeta primers. Profiling relied on immunoSEQ multiplex PCR, and the TCRdb table lists in-frame clones only, not all of them. The repertoire holds more than 150,000 clones, 77% seen once, with less than 1.5% in the top ten. Germline CDR1 and CDR2: SGDLS and YYNGEE. The CDR3 is 15 amino acids. V was pared by 9 bases and J by 0 bases, with 6 bases of the junction left unmatched. This sample was taken from a study of cytomegalovirus exposure and HLA in healthy donors. Broader study findings: Association of roughly 17,000 TCR beta sequences with HLA alleles was found at 0.05 false discovery rate in a later analysis. Only CMV serostatus was available as immune exposure information. Presence/absence analyses treated sequencing depth as roughly uniform across donors.

The V gene is TRBV9, the J gene TRBJ2-5; 12 nucleotides agree with TRBD2. The source is a young man in good health and CMV-seronegative. The sample consisted of PBMCs. The CDR3 DNA reads as TGTGCCAACCACACTAGCGGGGGGCACCAAGAGACCCAGTACTTC. It is translated as CANHTSGGHQETQYF.